A selection of T cell receptor beta chains follows, all from one sample in a study of T cell repertoires in cytomegalovirus infection. TCRdb ran MiXCR on the reads and lists one entry per CDR3 protein. There are approximately 500,000 distinct CDR3 sequences in the sample; about 17% occur only once, and roughly 25% lies in the top ten. The sequenced sample consisted of CD8+ T cells from PBMCs. The receptors shown here come from a human donor in good health (CMV status not recorded). Some clones in this sample may be carry-over from other donors' samples. CDR3s include the opening cysteine and the closing phenylalanine or tryptophan. The D gene is left open where the match is weak. The listing skips clone size in some rows; elsewhere it reads once, few, many or a size class.

j_call v_call clone_size d_call cdr3_aa cdr3_nt
TRBJ2-7 TRBV19 many TRBD2 CASPPTGGCYEQYF TGTGCCAGTCCCCCTACCGGGGGGTGCTACGAGCAGTACTTC
TRBJ2-7 TRBV9 . TRBD2 CASSVAGASGGAYEQYF TGTGCCAGCAGCGTAGCCGGGGCTAGCGGGGGGGCCTACGAGCAGTACTTC
TRBJ1-6 TRBV5-1 . . CASSLSRGYSPLHF TGCGCCAGCAGCTTGAGTAGGGGGTACTCACCCCTCCACTTT
TRBJ1-3 TRBV20-1 . . CSAATARAENTIYF TGCAGTGCTGCGACCGCCAGGGCCGAAAATACCATATATTTT
TRBJ1-2 TRBV7-2 . TRBD1 CARSVGDVTPTGLGSGYTF TGTGCCAGAAGCGTAGGGGACGTCACTCCGACAGGGTTGGGTAGTGGCTACACCTTT
TRBJ1-5 TRBV7-8 many . CASSLARLGNQPQHF TGTGCCAGCAGCTTAGCCCGGTTAGGCAATCAGCCCCAGCATTTT
TRBJ2-6 TRBV3-1 . . CASSQDGFAGANVLTF TGTGCCAGCAGCCAAGATGGGTTCGCCGGGGCCAACGTCCTGACTTTC
TRBJ2-1 TRBV10-3 many TRBD1 CAIRGQGASPSQNHNEQFF TGTGCCATCAGAGGACAGGGCGCTTCTCCTAGCCAAAACCACAATGAGCAGTTCTTC
TRBJ1-6 TRBV7-8 many . CASSIAGQRYNSPLHF TGTGCCAGCAGCATAGCCGGACAGCGGTATAATTCACCCCTCCACTTT
TRBJ2-1 TRBV24-1 . TRBD2 CATSAWRGTSGGGGRDNEQFF TGTGCCACCAGTGCCTGGAGAGGGACTAGCGGGGGTGGTGGAAGGGACAATGAGCAGTTCTTC
TRBJ2-6 TRBV28 many . CASSSDRQLLSGANVLTF TGTGCCAGCAGTTCCGACAGGCAGCTTCTCTCTGGGGCCAACGTCCTGACTTTC
TRBJ2-1 TRBV7-3 many . CASSFQGSEQFF TGTGCCAGCAGTTTCCAGGGAAGTGAGCAGTTCTTC
TRBJ1-2 TRBV7-9 many . CASSWDRGDHGYTF TGTGCCAGCAGCTGGGACCGGGGGGACCATGGCTACACCTTC
TRBJ2-1 TRBV6-6 many TRBD2 CASSYSPPGTSGYNEQFF TGTGCCAGCAGTTACTCCCCACCCGGGACTAGCGGTTACAATGAGCAGTTCTTC
TRBJ1-2 TRBV29-1 few . CSATQGANYGYTF TGCAGCGCAACGCAGGGAGCTAACTATGGCTACACCTTC
TRBJ2-5 TRBV7-9 many . CASSPNQGRQETQYF TGTGCCAGCAGCCCGAATCAGGGAAGACAAGAGACCCAGTACTTC
TRBJ1-5 TRBV12-5 many . CASGLWPFSSNQPQHF TGTGCTAGTGGTTTATGGCCCTTTAGTAGCAATCAGCCCCAGCATTTT
TRBJ2-7 TRBV24-1 few . CATRDPYTYEQYF TGTGCCACCCGGGACCCCTACACCTACGAGCAGTACTTC
TRBJ2-7 TRBV27 few . CASIPAGHYEQYF TGTGCCAGCATCCCCGCAGGCCACTACGAGCAGTACTTC
TRBJ1-2 TRBV6-5 few . CASSYLWGQNNYGYTF TGTGCCAGCAGTTATCTTTGGGGACAAAACAACTATGGCTACACCTTC
TRBJ2-7 TRBV2 many . CASSGDGASFYEQYF TGTGCCAGCAGTGGAGACGGAGCTTCGTTCTACGAGCAGTACTTC
TRBJ1-4 TRBV4-2 few TRBD1 CASSQIGTVSSNEKLFF TGTGCCAGCAGCCAAATCGGGACAGTCTCATCTAATGAAAAACTGTTTTTT
TRBJ2-3 TRBV20-1 . . CSARDSGQSTDTQYF TGCAGTGCTAGAGATAGTGGACAAAGCACAGATACGCAGTATTTT
TRBJ2-3 TRBV19 . . CASSNLLDTTQYF TGTGCCAGTAGTAACCTTCTAGACACCACGCAGTATTTT
TRBJ2-3 TRBV12-5 . . CASGPPPIADTQYF TGTGCTAGTGGTCCCCCTCCGATTGCAGATACGCAGTATTTT
TRBJ1-1 TRBV12-3/TRBV12-4 many . CASSSIRKDTEAFF TGTGCCAGCAGTTCTATTCGGAAAGACACTGAAGCTTTCTTT
TRBJ1-5 TRBV18 . . CASSPSLGHQPQHF TGTGCCAGCTCACCTTCCTTAGGCCATCAGCCCCAGCATTTT
TRBJ2-1 TRBV7-8 many TRBD1 CASSPYQGAYEQFF TGTGCCAGCAGCCCTTATCAGGGGGCCTATGAGCAGTTCTTC
TRBJ1-4 TRBV7-9 many . CASSLGHRAFKEEKLFF TGTGCCAGCAGCTTAGGCCATAGGGCCTTCAAGGAGGAAAAACTGTTTTTT
TRBJ2-5 TRBV7-6 . TRBD2 CASLSGGREEETQYF TGTGCCAGCCTTTCGGGCGGGAGAGAGGAAGAGACCCAGTACTTC
TRBJ2-1 TRBV2 . TRBD2 CASSGAGGTHEQFF TGTGCCAGCAGTGGAGCGGGAGGGACCCATGAGCAGTTCTTC
TRBJ2-5 TRBV7-9 . . CASSSDLGGETQYF TGTGCCAGCAGCTCCGATTTAGGGGGGGAGACCCAGTACTTC
TRBJ2-1 TRBV5-1 . TRBD1 CASSFGQGGNEQFF TGCGCCAGCAGCTTTGGACAGGGTGGGAATGAGCAGTTCTTC
TRBJ2-1 TRBV4-1 many TRBD2 CASSQEALGGLATNEQFF TGCGCCAGCAGCCAAGAGGCGTTAGGCGGACTAGCGACAAATGAGCAGTTCTTC
TRBJ1-2 TRBV19 . TRBD1 CASRFRDRGRVGYGYTF TGTGCCAGTAGATTCCGGGACAGGGGGCGAGTTGGCTATGGCTACACCTTC
TRBJ1-2 TRBV7-8 many TRBD1 CASSREGTGDFLGGYTF TGTGCCAGCAGCCGAGAGGGGACAGGGGACTTTTTGGGGGGCTACACCTTC
TRBJ1-2 TRBV29-1 . . CSVEARHPGYYGYTF TGCAGCGTTGAAGCGCGTCATCCGGGGTACTATGGCTACACCTTC
TRBJ2-7 TRBV27 . . CASSGVGEPNEQYF TGTGCCAGCAGCGGGGTGGGGGAACCCAACGAGCAGTACTTC